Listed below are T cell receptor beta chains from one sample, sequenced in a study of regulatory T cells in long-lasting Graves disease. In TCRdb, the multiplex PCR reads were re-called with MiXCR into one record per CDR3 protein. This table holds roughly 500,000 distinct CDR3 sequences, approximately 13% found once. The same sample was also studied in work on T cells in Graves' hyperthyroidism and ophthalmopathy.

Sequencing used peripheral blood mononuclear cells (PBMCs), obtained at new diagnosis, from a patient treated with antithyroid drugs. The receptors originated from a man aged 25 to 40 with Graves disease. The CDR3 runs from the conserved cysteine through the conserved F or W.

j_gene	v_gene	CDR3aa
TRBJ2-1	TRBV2	CAFSGLSSYNEQFF
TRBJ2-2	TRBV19	CASSITSNTGELFF
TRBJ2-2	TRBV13	CASSLLGAETGELFF
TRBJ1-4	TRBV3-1	CASSQEGWDEKLFF
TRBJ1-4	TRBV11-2	CASSLGTATNEKLFF
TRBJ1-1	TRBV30	CAWKLSGNTEAFF
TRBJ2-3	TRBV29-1	CSVSRLGRTIGTDTQYF
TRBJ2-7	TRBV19	CASSTYSGTGSYEQYF
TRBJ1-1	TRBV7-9	CASRSRDEEFMNTEAFF
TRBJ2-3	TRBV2	CASSEGTAGGTDTQYF
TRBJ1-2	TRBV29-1	CSVEGFGYGYTF
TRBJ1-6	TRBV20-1	CSARDGAGIVTSYNSPLHF
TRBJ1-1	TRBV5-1	CASSLEGGRYTEAFF
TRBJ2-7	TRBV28	CASSLNLAGGSYEQYF
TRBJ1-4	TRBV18	CASSPSRPGVEKKLFF
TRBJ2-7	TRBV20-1	CSANPRAYEQYF
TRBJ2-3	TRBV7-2	CASSSYSPPDTQYF
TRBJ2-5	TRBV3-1	CASSHAGTSGSETQYF
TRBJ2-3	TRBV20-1	CSASRGLSADTQYF
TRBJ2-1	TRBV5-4	CASSLSGRTQFF
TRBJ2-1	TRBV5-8	CASSLRDISYNEQFF
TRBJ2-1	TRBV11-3	CASSFRTSGYNEQFF
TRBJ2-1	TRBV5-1	CASSLGIGRYNEQFF
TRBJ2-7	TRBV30	CAWSNPTYEQYF
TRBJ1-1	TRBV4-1	CASSQTPTAPMNTEAFF
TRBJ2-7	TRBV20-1	CSASRGGSRVYEQYF
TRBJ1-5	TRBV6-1	CASSDPNHPQHF
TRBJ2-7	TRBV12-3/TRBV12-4	CASSLASAGYEQYF
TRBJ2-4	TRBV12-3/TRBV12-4	CASSPGTVNKNIQYF
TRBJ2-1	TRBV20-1	CSARDFIAGVGNEQFF
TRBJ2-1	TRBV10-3	CAISRDFIVSSYNEQFF
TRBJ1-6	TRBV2	CASSEWAGISYNSPLHF
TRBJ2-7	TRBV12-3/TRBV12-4	CASSPGLDLDEQYF
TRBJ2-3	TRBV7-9	CASSGSLRNSTDTQYF
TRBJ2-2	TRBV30	CAWSVLPPGELFF
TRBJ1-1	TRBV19	CASRPQGEWNTEAFF
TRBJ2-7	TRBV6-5	CASSYYHQLYEQYF
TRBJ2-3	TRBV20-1	CSANAGLADSTDTQYF
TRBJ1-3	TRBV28	CASSLPRGGLLSGNTIYF
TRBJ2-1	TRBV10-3	CATGTRNEQFF
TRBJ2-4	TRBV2	CASSGLTLGINIQYF
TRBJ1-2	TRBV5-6	CASSLRGDSGYTF